This TCR beta chain was sequenced in a study of T cell responses to AZD1222 COVID-19 vaccine. Overall study results and limits: Variant regions that are unmutated are reportedly the target of nearly half of spike-specific TCRs. Regions 160-218 and 743-854 held dominance among vaccine-associated CD4 TCRs, which spanned spike.

Comment on this clone: The target antigen is unknown.

The method was immunoSEQ multiplex PCR; TCRdb's version includes in-frame clones alone and lacks a portion of them. The table has 90,000 to 150,000 clones, 87% seen once; the top ten hold approximately 1.1%. The germline CDR1 and CDR2 sequences are SGDLS and YYNGEE. The junction had 9 bases not matched to a gene; V was cut back by 0 bases and J by 7 bases. The CDR3 length is 16 residues. The sequence derives from an adult in good health. V is TRBV9 and J is TRBJ2-1; 8 nucleotides agree with TRBD1. The sequencing used peripheral blood, collected on day 0 of AZD1222 vaccination. The CDR3 DNA reads as TGTGCCAGCAGCGTAGCCGGGACAGGTACCGCTAATGAGCAGTTCTTC. Residues: CASSVAGTGTANEQFF.